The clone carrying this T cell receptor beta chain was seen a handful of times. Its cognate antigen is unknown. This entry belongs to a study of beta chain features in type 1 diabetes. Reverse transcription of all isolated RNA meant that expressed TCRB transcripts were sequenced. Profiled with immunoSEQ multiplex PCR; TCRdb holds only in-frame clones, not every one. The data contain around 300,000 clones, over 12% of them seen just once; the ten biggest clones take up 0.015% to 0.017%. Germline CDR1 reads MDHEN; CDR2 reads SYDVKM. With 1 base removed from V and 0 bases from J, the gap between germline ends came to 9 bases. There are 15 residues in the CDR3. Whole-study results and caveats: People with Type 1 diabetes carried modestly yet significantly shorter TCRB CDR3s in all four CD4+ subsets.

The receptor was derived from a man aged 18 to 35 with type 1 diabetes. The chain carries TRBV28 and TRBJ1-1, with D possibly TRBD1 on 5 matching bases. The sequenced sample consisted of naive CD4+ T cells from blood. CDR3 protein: CASSLSTGMNTEAFF. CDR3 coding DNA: TGTGCCAGCAGTTTATCCACAGGAATGAACACTGAAGCTTTCTTT.